Following are 31 T cell receptor beta chains from one sample sequenced in a study of identical twins. TCRdb passed the 5' RACE reads through MiXCR, listing each CDR3 protein once. The table records around 670,000 distinct CDR3 sequences, 5.5% to 6.5% of them present only once. The specimen was naive T cells sorted from blood. All receptors derive from a man aged 18 to 29 in good health.

Regarding this clonotype: The junction shows a germline mismatch at one end, possibly a read error. The genes are TRBV7-2 and TRBJ1-1, with 10 nucleotides matching TRBD1. Per the germline V gene, CDR1 is SGHTA and CDR2 is FQGNSA. The CDR3 has 15 residues. CDR3 nucleotide sequence: TGTGCCAGCAGATTAGACAGGGGGCTGGGCACTGAAGCTTTCTTT. Its translation is CASRLDRGLGTEAFF.

Ten or more counts support this clonotype. The chain employs TRBV6-1 and TRBJ2-3; 7 bases line up with TRBD1. Germline V gene data show CDR1 as MNHNS and CDR2 as SASEGT. The CDR3 has 18 residues. The V gene end was trimmed by 6 bases and the J gene end by 5 bases; junction bases not matched to a gene: 20. CDR3 sequence: CASRKAPTTGSLGDTQYF. The CDR3 region has the DNA TGTGCCAGCAGGAAAGCCCCTACGACAGGGAGTCTTGGAGATACGCAGTATTTT.

This clonotype was recorded many times. V is TRBV5-1 and J is TRBJ2-1, with TRBD2 identical over 13 bases. Per germline, CDR1 SGHRS and CDR2 YFSETQ. The CDR3 is made up of 17 amino acids. J was trimmed by 5 bases and V by 0 bases; bases with no gene match: 5. This CDR3 reads CASSLDQLAGGHNEQFF. CDR3 DNA: TGCGCCAGCAGCTTGGACCAACTAGCGGGGGGGCACAATGAGCAGTTCTTC.

There are many counts of this clonotype. The V gene is TRBV5-1, the J gene TRBJ2-7, with 9 bases that match TRBD1. The ends lost 0 bases at V and 5 bases at J; junction bases unmatched: 3. CDR1 and CDR2 (germline): SGHRS, YFSETQ. The CDR3 is 14 residues long. The CDR3 DNA reads TGCGCCAGCAGCTTGGGGGACAGGGCCCACGAGCAGTACTTC. Translation: CASSLGDRAHEQYF.

The table lists this clonotype with many counts. V and J are TRBV29-1 and TRBJ1-1; maybe TRBD1 (6 bases). Per the germline V gene, CDR1 is SQVTM and CDR2 is ANQGSEA. The CDR3 has 12 amino acids. V lost 5 bases and J lost 1, with 8 bases in between. Here the CDR3 DNA reads TGCAGCGTTAGGGGACAGAACACTGAAGCTTTCTTT. It specifies CSVRGQNTEAFF. The variable domain in full, completed from reference TRBV29-1 and TRBJ1-1, reads SAVISQKPSRDICQRGTSLTIQCQVDSQVTMMFWYRQQPGQSLTLIATANQGSEATYESGFVIDKFPISRPNLTFSTLTVSNMSPEDSSIYLCSVRGQNTEAFFGQGTRLTVV.

This clonotype has at least ten counts. The chain uses TRBV7-8 and TRBJ2-1; D remains unclear. CDR3 length: 17 residues. In germline, CDR1 is SGHVS, CDR2 FQNEAQ. V dropped 5 bases and J dropped 0 bases, with 17 bases sitting between them. For the CDR3, the DNA is TGTGCCAGCAGCATCGTGGTCCAACCAGGCTCCTACAATGAGCAGTTCTTC. Protein: CASSIVVQPGSYNEQFF.

This clonotype has a count of ten or more. The chain carries TRBV12-3 or TRBV12-4 and TRBJ1-1, with 8 bases identical to TRBD1. The junction had 4 bases not matched to a gene; V was cut back by 6 bases and J by 1 base. The CDR3 covers 14 residues. The CDR3 spells CASRPGQGNTEAFF. DNA of the CDR3: TGTGCCAGCAGGCCTGGACAGGGGAACACTGAAGCTTTCTTT.

The chain has TRBV9 and TRBJ2-7; unclear D gene. This CDR3 is built from 13 residues. V gave up 4 bases and J gave up 1 base, with 9 bases separating them. Looked up from germline, CDR1 is SGDLS and CDR2 is YYNGEE. The CDR3 protein is CASSPRASYEQYF. CDR3 nucleotides: TGTGCCAGCAGCCCCAGAGCGTCCTACGAGCAGTACTTC.

In this sample, this clonotype turned up a few times. The genes are TRBV12-3 or TRBV12-4 and TRBJ2-3; D remains ambiguous. V dropped 1 base and J dropped 11 bases, with 13 bases sitting between them. The CDR3 runs to 13 residues. CDR3 in amino acids: CASSLEPHTQQYF. In DNA form, the CDR3 reads TGTGCCAGCAGTTTAGAACCCCACACCCAGCAGTATTTT.

In its sample, this clonotype was seen many times. V is TRBV4-2 and J is TRBJ2-2; TRBD2 is a possible D gene (6 bases). The V and J ends lost 1 base and 4 bases respectively, with 10 bases between them. This CDR3 contains 15 residues. CDR1 and CDR2 from the germline V gene are LGHNA and YNFKEQ. Here the CDR3 reads CASSQGLDVTGELFF. CDR3 sequence (DNA): TGTGCCAGCAGCCAAGGACTAGACGTCACCGGGGAGCTGTTTTTT.

This clonotype occurred a few times. V usage is TRBV6-1 and J usage is TRBJ1-5; 8 bases map to TRBD1. The V segment lost 6 bases and the J segment 3 bases; nucleotides outside the gene matches: 7. CDR3 length: 15 amino acids. Germline CDR1 and CDR2: MNHNS and SASEGT. CDR3 in DNA: TGTGCCAGCAGACGGGACAGGCCGACCAATCAGCCCCAGCATTTT. It codes for CASRRDRPTNQPQHF.

The chain employs TRBV6-5 and TRBJ2-1; D ambiguous. V was shortened by 2 bases and J by 2 bases, with 10 bases between the two germline ends. The CDR3 contains 15 residues. Per germline, CDR1 MNHEY and CDR2 SVGAGI. CDR3 coding DNA: TGTGCCAGCAGTTACGGGCCGAATCCCTACAATGAGCAGTTCTTC. It translates to CASSYGPNPYNEQFF.

This clonotype was observed many times. The V call is TRBV12-3 or TRBV12-4, the J call TRBJ2-1; D tentatively reads TRBD1 or TRBD2 (5 bases each). Trimming pared 7 bases from V and 0 bases from J, leaving 16 bases between. This CDR3 contains 16 residues. In nucleotides, the CDR3 is TGTGCCAGCATCCCGACCGGGACCCGCTCCTACAATGAGCAGTTCTTC. Translating it yields CASIPTGTRSYNEQFF.

Many counts were recorded for this clonotype. The V call is TRBV29-1, the J call TRBJ2-2; D gene ambiguous. This CDR3 is 12 amino acids long. CDR1 and CDR2 (germline): SQVTM, ANQGSEA. V lost 6 bases, J lost 1 base, and 6 bases lay in between. CDR3 DNA: TGCAGCGTCACCCAGAACACCGGGGAGCTGTTTTTT. Translation: CSVTQNTGELFF.

This clonotype was observed once. This chain uses TRBV20-1 with TRBJ2-1; D perhaps matches TRBD2 (6 bases). Trimming left V 1 base short and J 2 bases short, with 18 bases between. Germline V gene sequence: CDR1 DFQATT, CDR2 SNEGSKA (reference sequence). The CDR3 consists of 17 residues. CDR3 protein: CSARVEWRVGAYNEQFF. As DNA, the CDR3 is TGCAGTGCTAGAGTTGAGTGGAGGGTAGGGGCCTACAATGAGCAGTTCTTC.

For this clonotype: Since a much larger clone is just one base distant, this may be a read error. This sequence joins TRBV20-1 and TRBJ1-1, with 9 bases lining up with TRBD1. CDR3 size: 14 residues. Germline CDR1 is DFQATT and CDR2 is SNEGSKA (reference sequence). The CDR3 reads CSASTGTGNPEALF. The CDR3 DNA follows: TGCAGTGCTTCAACCGGGACAGGGAATCCTGAAGCTCTCTTT.

This clonotype was seen many times. This sequence joins TRBV6-5 and TRBJ2-2, with 9 bases matching TRBD2. The CDR3 is 19 residues long. Germline V gives CDR1 MNHEY, CDR2 SVGAGI. Germline trimming cut 0 bases from V and 4 bases from J; bases unmatched to any gene: 12. CDR3 sequence (DNA): TGTGCCAGCAGTTACTCGGGGAGGGGTAGCGGGAGTCGCACCGGGGAGCTGTTTTTT. The encoded protein is CASSYSGRGSGSRTGELFF.

This clonotype was seen at least ten times. The J gene is TRBJ2-5, the V gene TRBV20-1; weak D call: TRBD1 (6 bases). The CDR3 covers 12 residues. V was cut by 6 bases and J by 5 bases, with 13 bases left in between. The germline V gene encodes CDR1 DFQATT and CDR2 SNEGSKA (reference sequence). The CDR3 DNA follows: TGCAGTGCCACTGATCAGGGGGAGACCCAGTACTTC. Translating gives CSATDQGETQYF.

In this sample, this clonotype turned up a few times. V usage is TRBV6-6 and J usage is TRBJ2-7; D is possibly TRBD2 (6 bases). V dropped 5 bases and J dropped 4 bases, with 12 bases sitting between them. The CDR3 loop spans 13 amino acids. CDR1 and CDR2 (germline): MNHNY, SVGAGI (reference sequence). CDR3 sequence: CASSTAGSYEQYF. The DNA for the CDR3 is TGTGCCAGCAGTACAGCCGGGAGTTACGAGCAGTACTTC.

There are many counts of this clonotype. The V and J genes are TRBV27 and TRBJ2-1; D ambiguous. The germline gives CDR1 MNHEY, CDR2 SMNVEV (reference sequence). CDR3 length equals 13 residues. The V and J ends lost 8 bases and 6 bases respectively, with 14 bases between them. CDR3 nucleotide sequence: TGTGCCAGCGGGGTTCTAGTGGGCAATGAGCAGTTCTTC. Its translation is CASGVLVGNEQFF.

The table lists this clonotype with a count of one. Being one base from a much bigger clone, this may be a read error. The chain employs TRBV2 and TRBJ2-3; D may be TRBD1 (5 bases). The tail of the sequence fits TRBJ1-5 better, so the J call may be wrong. CDR3 length: 18 amino acids. Germline V gene data show CDR1 as SNHLY and CDR2 as FYNNEI. The CDR3 nucleotides read TGTGCCAGCATTTGGGCAGCCGGGACTAGAAAAGGAACAGATACGCAGCATTTT. The encoded protein is CASIWAAGTRKGTDTQHF.

There are a few counts of this clonotype. The chain combines TRBV12-3 or TRBV12-4 with TRBJ2-1; 8 positions match TRBD2. CDR3 size: 16 residues. Trimming at V came to 6 bases and at J to 6 bases, leaving 13 bases not matched to a gene. The CDR3 sequence: CASRRTEREFGNEQFF. CDR3 DNA: TGTGCCAGCAGGCGGACTGAGCGGGAGTTTGGCAATGAGCAGTTCTTC.

This clonotype was detected only a few times. This chain links TRBV30 with TRBJ1-3, with D tentatively TRBD1 (6 bases). There are 11 residues in the CDR3. Germline V gene data show CDR1 as GTSNPN and CDR2 as SVGIG (reference sequence). V was shortened by 8 bases and J by 7 bases, with 12 bases between the two germline ends. In nucleotides, the CDR3 is TGTGCCAAGGGGGAATCGAACACCATATATTTT. Translation: CAKGESNTIYF.

This clonotype was counted only a few times. CDR3: CATSRDGSAGGDTQYF. Here the CDR3 DNA reads TGTGCCACCAGCAGAGATGGTTCAGCGGGAGGAGATACGCAGTATTTT. The chain employs TRBV15 and TRBJ2-3; 9 nucleotides agree with TRBD2. The CDR3 contains 16 residues. The germline V gene has CDR1 LNHNV and CDR2 YYDKDF (reference sequence). V lost 0 bases, J lost 5 bases, and 6 bases stayed unmatched.

The chain employs TRBV2 and TRBJ2-7; maybe TRBD1 (5 bases). In germline, CDR1 is SNHLY, CDR2 FYNNEI. V was clipped by 7 bases and J by 3 bases, with 13 bases between them. This CDR3 contains 13 residues. The CDR3 nucleotides read TGTGCCAGCAACAGACAGAGCTTCTACGAGCAGTACTTC. Its protein product is CASNRQSFYEQYF.

This clonotype has only a few counts. This chain uses TRBV28 with TRBJ2-7; 12 bases agree with TRBD2. Trimming removed 4 bases from V and 0 bases from J; junction bases left unmatched: 4. Germline V lookup: CDR1 MDHEN, CDR2 SYDVKM. There are 16 residues in the CDR3. CDR3 bases: TGTGCCAGCAGTTGGGCTAGCGGGAGGGCCTCCTACGAGCAGTACTTC. Its translation: CASSWASGRASYEQYF.

The rearrangement links TRBV28 to TRBJ2-3, with D maybe TRBD1 (6 bases). The CDR3 consists of 11 residues. The germline V and J ends were trimmed by 7 bases and 5 bases, with 7 bases remaining between them. Germline V gene data show CDR1 as MDHEN and CDR2 as SYDVKM. The CDR3 coding sequence is TGTGCCAGCAAGGGGGTAGATACGCAGTATTTT. Protein sequence: CASKGVDTQYF.

This clonotype has ten or more counts. The chain employs TRBV11-2 and TRBJ2-3; TRBD1 aligns across 9 bases. V shed 3 bases and J 4 bases; nucleotides not matched to a gene: 11. The germline V gene has CDR1 SGHAT and CDR2 FQNNGV. The CDR3 extends over 17 amino acids. CDR3 residues: CASSFILGQGWSDTQYF. The DNA for the CDR3 is TGTGCCAGCAGCTTCATTCTGGGACAGGGATGGTCAGATACGCAGTATTTT. The entire variable domain, with the rest obtained from reference TRBV11-2 and TRBJ2-3, is as follows: EAGVAQSPRYKIIEKRQSVAFWCNPISGHATLYWYQQILGQGPKLLIQFQNNGVVDDSQLPKDRFSAERLKGVDSTLKIQPAKLEDSAVYLCASSFILGQGWSDTQYFGPGTRLTVL.

This clonotype occurred many times. This CDR3 is CSARGGLFALGQFF. The CDR3 DNA follows: TGCAGTGCTAGGGGGGGACTTTTCGCCCTTGGACAGTTCTTC. The chain uses TRBV20-1 and TRBJ2-1, with D possibly being TRBD2 (6 bases). The V end was cut by 3 bases, the J end by 13 bases, with 22 bases between. The CDR3 length is 14 residues. Per germline, CDR1 DFQATT and CDR2 SNEGSKA (reference sequence).

This clonotype was seen repeatedly, ten times or more. CDR3 in amino acids: CATGDSGTSTDTQYF. CDR3 DNA sequence: TGTGCCACCGGGGATAGCGGGACTAGCACAGATACGCAGTATTTT. The rearrangement links TRBV24-1 to TRBJ2-3; 8 bases line up with TRBD2. The V gene's germline CDR1 is KGHDR and CDR2 SFDVKD. V gave up 9 bases and J gave up 0 bases; unmatched junction bases: 7. The CDR3 consists of 15 residues.

The CDR3 loop reads CATVGRETQYF. DNA for the CDR3: TGTGCTACAGTAGGGCGGGAGACCCAGTACTTC. The rearrangement joins TRBV30 to TRBJ2-5; no reliable D call. This CDR3 is 11 amino acids long. Germline CDR1 reads GTSNPN; CDR2 reads SVGIG (reference sequence).